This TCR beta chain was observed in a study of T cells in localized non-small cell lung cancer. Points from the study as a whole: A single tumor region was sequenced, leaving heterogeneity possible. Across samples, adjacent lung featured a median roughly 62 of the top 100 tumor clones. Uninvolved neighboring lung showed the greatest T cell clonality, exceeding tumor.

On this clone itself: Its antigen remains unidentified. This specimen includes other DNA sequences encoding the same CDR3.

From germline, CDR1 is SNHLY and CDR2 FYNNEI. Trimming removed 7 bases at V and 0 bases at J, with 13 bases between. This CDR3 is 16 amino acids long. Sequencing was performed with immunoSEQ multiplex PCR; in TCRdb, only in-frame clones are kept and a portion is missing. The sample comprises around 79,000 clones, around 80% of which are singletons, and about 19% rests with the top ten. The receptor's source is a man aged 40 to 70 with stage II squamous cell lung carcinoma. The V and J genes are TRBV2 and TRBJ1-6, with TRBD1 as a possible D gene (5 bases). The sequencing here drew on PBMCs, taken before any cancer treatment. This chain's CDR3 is CASTGRGRSYNSPLHF. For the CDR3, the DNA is TGTGCCAGCACCGGGAGGGGTCGCTCCTATAATTCACCCCTCCACTTT.